This TCR beta chain was found in a study of control samples from healthy donors and cancer patients. TCRdb's table, derived via immunoSEQ multiplex PCR, lists solely in-frame clones and lacks some. This table has 120,000 or so clones, about 89% appearing once. Germline V lookup: CDR1 LNHDA, CDR2 SQIVND (reference sequence). The germline V and J ends were trimmed by 4 bases and 4 bases, with 17 bases remaining between them. This CDR3 is 15 amino acids long. The rearrangement links TRBV19 to TRBJ2-7, with D tentatively TRBD1 (6 bases). The source of this sequence is a man aged 55 to 70 in good health. The sequencing sample was made of blood. CDR3 amino acids: CASSKQDSTYYEQYF. For the CDR3, the DNA is TGTGCCAGTAGTAAGCAGGACAGCACCTATTACGAGCAGTACTTC.